The 28 T cell receptor beta chains reported below all come from one sample, sequenced in a study of CD8+ T cells in alopecia areata listed by TCRdb under 2018. Explained via the paper, the treatment or condition label denotes: oral pan-JAK inhibitor, 5-10 mg twice daily. Preparation of the library involved the immunoSEQ multiplex PCR assay. RNA was extracted from all samples and reverse transcribed into cDNA, which served as template for TCR sequencing. Not all clones reach the TCRdb copy of this immuneACCESS table, which keeps in-frame sequences only. Checked studies attribute under half of the gap to unresolved V genes and leave the rest unexplained. This sample is represented by under 300,000 clones; 60% of them were singletons. About 0.93% of the sample is taken by the ten largest. The sequencing here drew on CD4+ T cells sorted from blood, taken around week 53, from a patient treated with tofacitinib. The source of these receptors is a human donor with alopecia areata.

The genes are TRBV29-1 and TRBJ1-2, with D tentatively TRBD1 (6 bases). The CDR3 covers 13 residues. Per the germline V gene, CDR1 is SQVTM and CDR2 is ANQGSEA. The V end was cut by 3 bases, the J end by 8 bases, with 16 bases between. The CDR3 DNA reads TGCAGCGTTGAGCCCAGGGGAGCGTTGGGCTACACCTTC. It translates to CSVEPRGALGYTF.

There are a few counts of this clone. The rearrangement joins TRBV29-1 to TRBJ2-1, with 7 bases that match TRBD1. This CDR3 has 13 amino acids. V lost 4 bases to trimming and J lost 9 bases; unmatched junction nucleotides: 9. CDR1 is SQVTM and CDR2 is ANQGSEA in the germline V gene. The CDR3, as DNA: TGCAGCGTTGTTTCTCCTAGGGGGCCTGAGCAGTTCTTC. Amino acids: CSVVSPRGPEQFF.

The chain carries TRBV25-1 and TRBJ1-1; weak D call: TRBD1 (5 bases). Between the trimmed V and J ends, which lost 6 bases and 12 bases, there was a span of 14 bases. This CDR3 is built from 11 residues. Germline V CDR1 and CDR2: MGHDK, SYGVNS. CDR3 in DNA: TGTGCCAGCAGGGACGGGACGACGACTTTCTTT. Encoded protein: CASRDGTTTFF.

As to this clone: Distinct nucleotide sequences in the sample also encode this CDR3. The rearrangement joins TRBV5-1 to TRBJ2-5; D not certain. Trimming pared 0 bases from V and 0 bases from J, leaving 6 bases between. Germline CDR1 SGHRS, CDR2 YFSETQ. CDR3 length equals 14 residues. The CDR3 DNA reads TGCGCCAGCAGCTTGGTACCGGACCAAGAGACCCAGTACTTC. Translated: CASSLVPDQETQYF.

The chain uses TRBV30 and TRBJ2-3; unclear D gene. V lost 0 bases and J lost 4, with 8 bases in between. The CDR3 has 13 amino acids. The germline CDR1 and CDR2 sequences are GTSNPN and SVGIG (reference sequence). The CDR3 region has the DNA TGTGCCTGGAGTGTGAAAGGTTCAGATACGCAGTATTTT. Protein product: CAWSVKGSDTQYF.

The chain has TRBV30 and TRBJ2-3; 8 bases map to TRBD2. Trimming removed 4 bases from V and 4 bases from J; junction bases left unmatched: 10. Germline CDR1 GTSNPN, CDR2 SVGIG (reference sequence). The CDR3 contains 15 residues. The CDR3: CAWNKRGGGADTQYF. The CDR3 nucleotides are TGTGCCTGGAACAAACGGGGGGGCGGCGCAGATACGCAGTATTTT.

The chain carries TRBV6-5 and TRBJ1-1, with TRBD1 matching 7 bases. This CDR3 comprises 15 residues. V shed 0 bases, J shed 4 bases, and the junction held 5 bases outside the gene matches. CDR1 and CDR2 from the germline V gene are MNHEY and SVGAGI. The CDR3 protein is CASSYSVQGSTEAFF. The CDR3 nucleotides are TGTGCCAGCAGTTACTCAGTACAGGGGTCCACTGAAGCTTTCTTT.

The chain links TRBV9 to TRBJ2-3, with D perhaps TRBD1 (5 bases). CDR1 and CDR2 (germline): SGDLS, YYNGEE. The CDR3 is 16 amino acids. Trimming took 0 bases from V and 1 from J, leaving 12 bases between them. CDR3 DNA sequence: TGTGCCAGCAGCGTAGCCCCAGGGTCGGGCACAGATACGCAGTATTTT. It encodes CASSVAPGSGTDTQYF. Complete variable domain (other parts from reference TRBV9 and TRBJ2-3): DSGVTQTPKHLITATGQRVTLRCSPRSGDLSVYWYQQSLDQGLQFLIQYYNGEERAKGNILERFSAQQFPDLHSELNLSSLELGDSALYFCASSVAPGSGTDTQYFGPGTRLTVL.

The chain carries TRBV7-8 and TRBJ1-6; D gene ambiguous. Per germline, CDR1 SGHVS and CDR2 FQNEAQ. V was shortened by 7 bases and J by 7 bases, with 17 bases between the two germline ends. The CDR3 has 15 amino acids. The CDR3 is CASNRIELLNSPLHF. The CDR3 DNA is TGTGCCAGCAACCGGATCGAACTCTTGAATTCACCCCTCCACTTT.

The genes are TRBV27 and TRBJ1-2; 7 bases agree with TRBD1. This CDR3 comprises 14 residues. Germline V gene data show CDR1 as MNHEY and CDR2 as SMNVEV (reference sequence). V was clipped by 0 bases and J by 4 bases; unmatched bases: 2. The CDR3 region is CASSLSRTGYGYTF. CDR3 in DNA: TGTGCCAGCAGTTTATCAAGGACAGGCTATGGCTACACCTTC.

V and J are TRBV4-3 and TRBJ1-2, with D hard to call. The germline CDR1 and CDR2 sequences are LGHNA and YSLEER. V gave up 0 bases and J gave up 6 bases, with 8 bases separating them. This CDR3 has 13 residues. The DNA for the CDR3 is TGCGCCAGCAGCCAAGATTTTGGCCATGGCTACACCTTC. Its translation: CASSQDFGHGYTF.

V usage is TRBV6-5 and J usage is TRBJ2-2; D unclear. CDR1 is MNHEY, CDR2 SVGAGI, per germline. The germline V and J ends were trimmed by 2 bases and 7 bases, with 8 bases remaining between them. The CDR3 is 13 residues long. The CDR3 region is CASSYAWGGELFF. CDR3 nucleotide sequence: TGTGCCAGCAGTTACGCCTGGGGCGGGGAGCTGTTTTTT.

The rearrangement uses TRBV4-2 and TRBJ1-2; D possibly corresponds to TRBD1 (6 bases). Germline V gene data show CDR1 as LGHNA and CDR2 as YNFKEQ. CDR3 length: 13 amino acids. Trimming cost V 1 base and J 6 bases, with 9 bases left between them. The CDR3 nucleotides read TGTGCCAGCAGCCAAGTGCCAGGGGATGGCTACACCTTC. Its translation is CASSQVPGDGYTF.

The chain joins TRBV30 to TRBJ1-1; D gene uncertain. Trimming cost V 2 bases and J 4 bases, with 14 bases left between them. The CDR3 is 14 amino acids. Germline CDR1 is GTSNPN and CDR2 is SVGIG (reference sequence). CDR3 region: CAWSIISLGTEAFF. Written as DNA, the CDR3 is TGTGCCTGGAGTATAATTAGCTTGGGCACTGAAGCTTTCTTT.

This rearrangement joins TRBV25-1 to TRBJ2-3, with D tentatively TRBD2 (5 bases). The ends were cut back, 3 bases at V and 6 bases at J, with 13 bases in the middle. Germline V gene data show CDR1 as MGHDK and CDR2 as SYGVNS. The CDR3 is 14 residues long. The CDR3 DNA follows: TGTGCCAGCAGTGATTCGTGGGCGGGTGATACGCAGTATTTT. Its translation: CASSDSWAGDTQYF.

V usage is TRBV7-3 and J usage is TRBJ1-1; no definite D call. Germline V gene lookup returns CDR1 SGHTA and CDR2 FQGTGA. The CDR3 spans 14 residues. Trimming pared 5 bases from V and 1 base from J, leaving 11 bases between. CDR3 region: CASSTREGNTEAFF. The CDR3 bases are TGTGCCAGCAGCACCCGCGAGGGGAACACTGAAGCTTTCTTT.

This clone was observed a few times. The chain uses TRBV9 and TRBJ2-1; D is undetermined. Between the trimmed V and J ends, which lost 6 bases and 8 bases, there was a span of 15 bases. Germline V lookup: CDR1 SGDLS, CDR2 YYNGEE. CDR3 length: 13 amino acids. This CDR3 reads CASNGPAGHEQFF. For the CDR3, the DNA is TGTGCCAGCAATGGGCCCGCCGGCCATGAGCAGTTCTTC. Variable domain in full (rest from reference TRBV9 and TRBJ2-1): DSGVTQTPKHLITATGQRVTLRCSPRSGDLSVYWYQQSLDQGLQFLIQYYNGEERAKGNILERFSAQQFPDLHSELNLSSLELGDSALYFCASNGPAGHEQFFGPGTRLTVL.

V is TRBV30 and J is TRBJ1-1; 7 bases are a match to TRBD1. V lost 8 bases and J lost 1; bases outside the gene matches: 7. CDR1 and CDR2 (germline): GTSNPN, SVGIG (reference sequence). The CDR3 spans 13 residues. CDR3 sequence (DNA): TGTGCCGGATGGGACAGTAGGAACACTGAAGCTTTCTTT. This gives the protein CAGWDSRNTEAFF.

This chain connects TRBV5-4 to TRBJ1-4; TRBD1 aligns across 9 bases. The CDR3 has 14 residues. V gave up 1 base and J gave up 6 bases; unmatched junction bases: 1. Germline CDR1 reads SGHNT; CDR2 reads YYREEE (reference sequence). CDR3 nucleotides: TGTGCCAGCAGCTTGAGGACAGGGGATGAAAAACTGTTTTTT. Translation: CASSLRTGDEKLFF.

In its sample, this clone was seen a few times. The J gene is TRBJ2-3, the V gene TRBV6-5; D call uncertain. The CDR3 extends over 15 amino acids. Trimming pared 8 bases from V and 3 bases from J, leaving 18 bases between. CDR1 is MNHEY and CDR2 is SVGAGI in the germline V gene. This CDR3 reads CASGPPGLATDTQYF. The CDR3 DNA sequence: TGTGCCAGCGGCCCCCCGGGCCTCGCGACAGATACGCAGTATTTT.

The genes are TRBV15 and TRBJ2-7, with TRBD1 identical over 12 bases. Losses at the gene ends were 1 base for V and 4 bases for J; bases not matched to a gene: 11. Germline V gives CDR1 LNHNV, CDR2 YYDKDF (reference sequence). This CDR3 has 18 residues. The chain's CDR3 is CATSRARRGTGGRYEQYF. For the CDR3, the DNA is TGTGCCACCAGCAGAGCTCGCAGGGGGACAGGGGGCCGGTACGAGCAGTACTTC. Variable domain in full (rest from reference TRBV15 and TRBJ2-7): DAMVIQNPRYQVTQFGKPVTLSCSQTLNHNVMYWYQQKSSQAPKLLFHYYDKDFNNEADTPDNFQSRRPNTSFCFLDIRSPGLGDTAMYLCATSRARRGTGGRYEQYFGPGTRLTVT.

This sequence joins TRBV29-1 and TRBJ2-1; no reliable D call. V shed 3 bases and J shed 4 bases, with 7 bases lying between them. Germline-derived CDR1 and CDR2 are SQVTM and ANQGSEA. This CDR3 has 12 amino acids. The CDR3 sequence: CSVDKGYNEQFF. In DNA form, the CDR3 reads TGCAGCGTTGATAAAGGGTACAATGAGCAGTTCTTC.

This chain uses TRBV9 with TRBJ2-7; 7 nucleotides match TRBD1. V shed 4 bases and J 4 bases; nucleotides not matched to a gene: 2. Germline loops: CDR1 SGDLS, CDR2 YYNGEE. The CDR3 totals 12 residues. CDR3 region: CASSPTGYEQYF. The CDR3 DNA reads TGTGCCAGCAGCCCGACAGGGTACGAGCAGTACTTC.

The chain links TRBV30 to TRBJ1-2; 9 bases line up with TRBD1. J was trimmed by 6 bases and V by 2 bases; bases with no gene match: 7. Germline V gene data show CDR1 as GTSNPN and CDR2 as SVGIG (reference sequence). The CDR3 covers 14 residues. The CDR3 DNA follows: TGTGCCTGGAGTATTGACAGGGGGGACGATGGCTACACCTTC. Protein sequence: CAWSIDRGDDGYTF.

For the CDR3, the DNA is TGCGCCAGCAGCTTGGCTCCGCAAACAGGGCAGCAGGGAGAGACCCAGTACTTC. This encodes CASSLAPQTGQQGETQYF. V and J are TRBV5-1 and TRBJ2-5, with D maybe TRBD1 (6 bases). Trimming removed 0 bases from V and 4 bases from J, with 22 bases in between. The V gene's germline CDR1 is SGHRS and CDR2 YFSETQ. The CDR3 is made up of 18 amino acids.

As for this clone: The sample has other DNA sequences that encode this CDR3 too. This sequence joins TRBV5-1 and TRBJ1-1; no reliable D call. The CDR3 length is 13 residues. The V gene's germline CDR1 is SGHRS and CDR2 YFSETQ. V lost 0 bases and J lost 2, with 5 bases in between. As DNA, the CDR3 is TGCGCCAGCAGCTTGGTGAGCAACACTGAAGCTTTCTTT. Its translation is CASSLVSNTEAFF.

Points on this clone: Sequence at one end of the junction differs from germline and may be a read error. J is TRBJ2-1 and V is TRBV7-7; the match to TRBD2 covers 8 bases. Germline CDR1 is SSHAT and CDR2 is FNYEAQ (reference sequence). The CDR3 is 15 residues long. The CDR3 DNA sequence: TGTGCTAGCAGCCCGGGAGGGGGGTATTACAATGAGCAGTTCTTC. This gives the protein CASSPGGGYYNEQFF.

The chain carries TRBV30 and TRBJ2-7, with 7 bases aligning to TRBD1. The CDR3 runs 10 residues. Trimming cost V 2 bases and J 9 bases; bases outside gene matches: 1. Germline CDR1 GTSNPN, CDR2 SVGIG (reference sequence). CDR3 in DNA: TGTGCCTGGAGTCGGGACAGGCAGTACTTC. Its protein product is CAWSRDRQYF.